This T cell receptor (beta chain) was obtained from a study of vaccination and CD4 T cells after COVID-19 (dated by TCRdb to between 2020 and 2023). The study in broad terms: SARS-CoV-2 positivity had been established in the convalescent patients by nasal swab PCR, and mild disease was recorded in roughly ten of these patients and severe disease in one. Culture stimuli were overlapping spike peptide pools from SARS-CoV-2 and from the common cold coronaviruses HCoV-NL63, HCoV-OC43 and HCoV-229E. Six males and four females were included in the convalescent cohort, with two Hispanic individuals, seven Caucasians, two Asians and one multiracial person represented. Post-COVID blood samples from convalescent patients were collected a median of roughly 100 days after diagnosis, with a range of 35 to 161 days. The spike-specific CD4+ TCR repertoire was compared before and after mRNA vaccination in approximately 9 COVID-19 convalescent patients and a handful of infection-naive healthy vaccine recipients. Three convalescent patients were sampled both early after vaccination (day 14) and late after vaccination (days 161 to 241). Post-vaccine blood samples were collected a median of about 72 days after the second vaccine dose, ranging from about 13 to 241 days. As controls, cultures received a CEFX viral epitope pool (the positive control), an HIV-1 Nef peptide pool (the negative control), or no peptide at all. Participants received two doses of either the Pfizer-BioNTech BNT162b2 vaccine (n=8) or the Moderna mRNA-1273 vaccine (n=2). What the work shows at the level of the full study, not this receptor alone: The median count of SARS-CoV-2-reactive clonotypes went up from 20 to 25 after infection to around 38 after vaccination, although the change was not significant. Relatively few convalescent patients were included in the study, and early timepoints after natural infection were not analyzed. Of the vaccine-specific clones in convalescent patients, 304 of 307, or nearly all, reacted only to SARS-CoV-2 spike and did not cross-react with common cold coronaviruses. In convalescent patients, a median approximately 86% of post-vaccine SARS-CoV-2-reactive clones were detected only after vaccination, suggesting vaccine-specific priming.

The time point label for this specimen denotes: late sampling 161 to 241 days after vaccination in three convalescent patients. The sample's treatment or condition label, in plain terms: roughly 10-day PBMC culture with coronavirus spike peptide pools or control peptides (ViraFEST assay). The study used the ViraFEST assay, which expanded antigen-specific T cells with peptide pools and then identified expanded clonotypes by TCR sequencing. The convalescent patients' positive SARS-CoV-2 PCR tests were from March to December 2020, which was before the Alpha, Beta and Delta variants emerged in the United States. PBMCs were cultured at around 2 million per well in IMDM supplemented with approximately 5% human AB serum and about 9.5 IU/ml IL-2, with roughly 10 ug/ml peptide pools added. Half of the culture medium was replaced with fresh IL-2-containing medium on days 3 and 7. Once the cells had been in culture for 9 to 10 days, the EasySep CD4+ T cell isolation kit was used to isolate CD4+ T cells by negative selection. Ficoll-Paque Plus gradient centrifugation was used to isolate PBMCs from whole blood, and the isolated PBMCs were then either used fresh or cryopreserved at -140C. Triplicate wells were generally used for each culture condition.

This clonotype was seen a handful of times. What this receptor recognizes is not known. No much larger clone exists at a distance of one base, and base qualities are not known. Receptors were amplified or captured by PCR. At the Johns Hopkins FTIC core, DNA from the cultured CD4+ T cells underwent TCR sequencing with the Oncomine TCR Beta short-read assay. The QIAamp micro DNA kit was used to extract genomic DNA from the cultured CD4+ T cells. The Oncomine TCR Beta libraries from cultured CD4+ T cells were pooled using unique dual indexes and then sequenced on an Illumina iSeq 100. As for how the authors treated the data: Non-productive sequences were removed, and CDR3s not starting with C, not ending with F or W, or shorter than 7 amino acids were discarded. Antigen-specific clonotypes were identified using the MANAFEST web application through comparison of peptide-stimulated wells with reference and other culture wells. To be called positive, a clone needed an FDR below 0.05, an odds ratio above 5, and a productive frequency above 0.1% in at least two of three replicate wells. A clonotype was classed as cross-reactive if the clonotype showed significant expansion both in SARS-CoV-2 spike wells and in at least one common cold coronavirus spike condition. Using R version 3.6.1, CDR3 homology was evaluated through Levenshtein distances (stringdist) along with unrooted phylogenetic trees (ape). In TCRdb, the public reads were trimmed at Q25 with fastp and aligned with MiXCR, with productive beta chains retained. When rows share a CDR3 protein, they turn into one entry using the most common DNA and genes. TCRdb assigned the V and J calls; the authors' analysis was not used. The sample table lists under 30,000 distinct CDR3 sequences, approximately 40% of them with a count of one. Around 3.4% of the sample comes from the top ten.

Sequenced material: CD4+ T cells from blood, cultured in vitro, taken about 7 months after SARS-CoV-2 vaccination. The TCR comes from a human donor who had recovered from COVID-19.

The nucleotide sequence reads as follows: TGCAGTGCTAGGGAAGTCTATAATTCACCCCTCCACTTT. It encodes CSAREVYNSPLHF. The V and J segments used are TRBV20-1 and TRBJ1-6, with no confidently assigned D gene. The cysteine opens and the phenylalanine closes a CDR3 of 13 amino acids. Only the CDR3 DNA stays, 39 bases, in frame from base 1. In the germline V gene (reference sequence), CDR1 corresponds to DFQATT and CDR2 to SNEGSKA. The V end loses 3 bases and the J end loses 3 bases, and a stretch of 6 bases separates them.